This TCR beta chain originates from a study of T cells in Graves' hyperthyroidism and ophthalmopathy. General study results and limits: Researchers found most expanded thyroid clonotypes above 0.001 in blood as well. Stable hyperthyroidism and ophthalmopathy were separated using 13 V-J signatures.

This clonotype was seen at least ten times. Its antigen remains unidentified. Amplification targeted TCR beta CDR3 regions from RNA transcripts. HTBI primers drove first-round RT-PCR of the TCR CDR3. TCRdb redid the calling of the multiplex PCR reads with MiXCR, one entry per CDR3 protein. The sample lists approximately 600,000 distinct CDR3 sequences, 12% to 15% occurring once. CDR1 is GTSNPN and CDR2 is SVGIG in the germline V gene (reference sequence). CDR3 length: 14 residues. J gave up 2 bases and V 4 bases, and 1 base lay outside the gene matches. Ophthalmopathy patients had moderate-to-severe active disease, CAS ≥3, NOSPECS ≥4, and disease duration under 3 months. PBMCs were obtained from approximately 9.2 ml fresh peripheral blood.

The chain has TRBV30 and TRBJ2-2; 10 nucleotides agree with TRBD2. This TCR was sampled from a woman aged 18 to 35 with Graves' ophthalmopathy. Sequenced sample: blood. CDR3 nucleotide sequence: TGTGCCTGGACTAGCGGGAGAAACACCGGGGAGCTGTTTTTT. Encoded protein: CAWTSGRNTGELFF.